These 20 T cell receptor beta chains were all obtained from the same sample, sequenced in a study of T cell responses to AZD1222 COVID-19 vaccine. Repertoires were generated with immunoSEQ multiplex PCR, while TCRdb's copy carries only in-frame clones and drops some. Of around 160,000 clones in the sample, around 88% were seen once. Sequencing used peripheral blood, obtained on day 0 of AZD1222 vaccination. The receptors shown here come from an adult in good health.

This clone was counted a single time. The gene calls are TRBV6-6 and TRBJ2-2, with D uncertain. This CDR3 contains 15 residues. Germline V gene sequence: CDR1 MNHNY, CDR2 SVGAGI (reference sequence). The V end was cut by 8 bases, the J end by 4 bases, with 17 bases between. The CDR3 nucleotides read TGTGCCAGCTGGTACTATACCCAAGTCACCGGGGAGCTGTTTTTT. Its translation is CASWYYTQVTGELFF.

The J gene is TRBJ1-2, the V gene TRBV28, with TRBD1 matching 8 bases. V lost 5 bases and J lost 4; bases outside the gene matches: 3. Germline-derived CDR1 and CDR2 are MDHEN and SYDVKM. The CDR3 is 13 residues long. CDR3 in amino acids: CASSDGQGYGYTF. CDR3 DNA sequence: TGTGCCAGCAGTGATGGACAGGGCTATGGCTACACCTTC.

The chain uses TRBV4-2 and TRBJ2-7; 8 nucleotides match TRBD1. V lost 4 bases to trimming and J lost 2 bases; unmatched junction nucleotides: 10. Germline CDR1 LGHNA, CDR2 YNFKEQ. The CDR3 runs to 16 residues. The CDR3 DNA follows: TGTGCCAGCAGCCCAGGACCGGGACAGGATACCTACGAGCAGTACTTC. It is translated as CASSPGPGQDTYEQYF.

This sequence joins TRBV6-5 and TRBJ1-1, with D perhaps TRBD1 (5 bases). Germline V gives CDR1 MNHEY, CDR2 SVGAGI. The length of the CDR3 is 13 residues. The V end was cut by 7 bases, the J end by 3 bases, with 12 bases between. The chain's CDR3 is CASNQGTYTEAFF. In DNA, the CDR3 is TGTGCCAGCAACCAAGGGACCTACACTGAAGCTTTCTTT.

A remark on this clone: The same CDR3 also results from other DNA sequences found in this sample. This chain connects TRBV5-4 to TRBJ1-6; 8 bases line up with TRBD1. V was pared by 0 bases and J by 7 bases, with 0 bases of the junction left unmatched. The germline gives CDR1 SGHNT, CDR2 YYREEE (reference sequence). The CDR3 consists of 14 residues. The DNA of the CDR3 is TGTGCCAGCAGCTTGGGACAGGGGAATTCACCCCTCCACTTT. This gives the protein CASSLGQGNSPLHF.

This sequence joins TRBV28 and TRBJ1-2; 9 bases are a match to TRBD1. This CDR3 comprises 16 residues. V dropped 8 bases and J dropped 2; count of bases not matched to a gene: 12. Germline V CDR1 and CDR2: MDHEN, SYDVKM. CDR3 protein: CASLIQQGAGNYGYTF. The DNA for the CDR3 is TGTGCCAGCTTAATTCAACAGGGGGCAGGGAACTATGGCTACACCTTC.

Only a few counts were recorded for this clone. The same CDR3 arises from other DNA sequences in this sample as well. The chain couples TRBV5-4 to TRBJ1-4, with 8 bases fitting TRBD1. Germline V gene sequence: CDR1 SGHNT, CDR2 YYREEE (reference sequence). The J segment lost 3 bases and the V segment lost 2 bases, leaving 0 bases of the junction unmatched. There are 14 residues in the CDR3. CDR3 coding DNA: TGTGCCAGCAGCTTACAGGGGGCTAATGAAAAACTGTTTTTT. It translates to CASSLQGANEKLFF.

The chain's CDR3 is CAISLGGPQETQYF. Here the CDR3 DNA reads TGTGCCATCAGTTTAGGGGGGCCCCAAGAGACCCAGTACTTC. The V call is TRBV10-3, the J call TRBJ2-5, with D perhaps being TRBD1 or TRBD2 (6 bases each). The V end lost 5 bases, the J end lost 1 base, and 11 bases lay between the germline ends. Germline-derived CDR1 and CDR2 are ENHRY and SYGVKD. The CDR3 sequence is 14 residues long.

The chain employs TRBV5-8 and TRBJ2-2, with D perhaps matching TRBD1 or TRBD2 (5 bases each). Germline V gene data show CDR1 as SGHTS and CDR2 as YDEGEE. The CDR3 contains 15 residues. V was shortened by 2 bases and J by 0 bases, with 8 bases between the two germline ends. This chain's CDR3 is CASSLGTTNTGELFF. The DNA of the CDR3 is TGTGCCAGCAGCTTAGGGACCACGAACACCGGGGAGCTGTTTTTT.

Here the CDR3 reads CASSSRTGANTEAFF. DNA for the CDR3: TGTGCCAGCAGCTCGAGGACAGGGGCGAACACTGAAGCTTTCTTT. This rearrangement joins TRBV7-6 to TRBJ1-1, with TRBD1 matching 9 bases. The CDR3 runs 15 residues. The trim removed 4 bases at V and 1 base at J, leaving 4 bases unmatched. The germline gives CDR1 SGHVS, CDR2 FNYEAQ.

This chain links TRBV21-1 with TRBJ1-1; the DNA was not used to check the table's D call, TRBD1. TRBV21-1 is reported as a pseudogene. This CDR3 has 14 amino acids. This CDR3 reads CASSRPGQGTEAFF. CDR3 coding DNA: TGTGCCAGCAGCAGACCGGGACAGGGGACTGAAGCTTTCTTT.

The chain recombines TRBV2 with TRBJ1-4, with a tentative D call TRBD1 (5 bases). Germline V gives CDR1 SNHLY, CDR2 FYNNEI. The CDR3 is 14 residues long. Trimming removed 6 bases at V and 4 bases at J, with 12 bases between. The CDR3, as DNA: TGTGCCAGCAGAGCGACAGATATTAATGAAAAACTGTTTTTT. As protein: CASRATDINEKLFF.

This rearrangement joins TRBV24-1 to TRBJ1-2; D gene uncertain. The CDR3 is 15 residues long. V dropped 4 bases and J dropped 0 bases, with 11 bases sitting between them. In germline, CDR1 is KGHDR, CDR2 SFDVKD. The CDR3 DNA sequence: TGTGCCACCAGTGACCCAGCCCTAGCTAACTATGGCTACACCTTC. Protein product: CATSDPALANYGYTF.

The J gene is TRBJ1-5, the V gene TRBV30, with TRBD1 matching over 7 bases. From germline, CDR1 is GTSNPN and CDR2 SVGIG (reference sequence). The CDR3 runs 16 residues. V gave up 0 bases and J gave up 0 bases; unmatched junction bases: 5. In DNA form, the CDR3 reads TGTGCCTGGAGTGTAGGGACAGCTCATAGCAATCAGCCCCAGCATTTT. This encodes CAWSVGTAHSNQPQHF. The variable domain in full, completed from reference TRBV30 and TRBJ1-5, reads SQTIHQWPATLVQPVGSPLSLECTVEGTSNPNLYWYRQAAGRGLQLLFYSVGIGQISSEVPQNLSASRPQDRQFILSSKKLLLSDSGFYLCAWSVGTAHSNQPQHFGDGTRLSIL.

The chain recombines TRBV7-9 with TRBJ1-1, with D uncertain. Germline V lookup: CDR1 SEHNR, CDR2 FQNEAQ (reference sequence). V shed 2 bases and J shed 4 bases, with 8 bases lying between them. This CDR3 is 13 amino acids long. The CDR3 protein is CASSLRDTTEAFF. DNA of the CDR3: TGTGCCAGCAGCTTAAGAGACACCACTGAAGCTTTCTTT.

The CDR3 DNA is TGTGCCAGCAGCTTGACATGGGGACTAGCGGGGATCAATGAGCAGTTCTTC. It translates to CASSLTWGLAGINEQFF. This chain links TRBV5-4 with TRBJ2-1, with 13 bases matching TRBD2. Germline CDR1 and CDR2: SGHNT and YYREEE (reference sequence). CDR3 length equals 17 residues. Trimming took 1 base from V and 6 from J; bases not matched to a gene: 7.

The chain uses TRBV7-9 and TRBJ1-1, with a possible D match to TRBD1 (6 bases). CDR1 is SEHNR, CDR2 FQNEAQ, per germline (reference sequence). V lost 5 bases and J lost 5, with 12 bases in between. The CDR3 contains 13 residues. The CDR3 loop is CASSNRQETEAFF. The CDR3 DNA sequence: TGTGCCAGCAGCAACCGACAGGAAACTGAAGCTTTCTTT.

The J gene is TRBJ1-5, the V gene TRBV2; 11 positions agree with TRBD1. CDR3 size: 13 residues. J lost 6 bases, V lost 6 bases, and 1 base had no gene match. The germline V gene encodes CDR1 SNHLY and CDR2 FYNNEI. CDR3 nucleotide sequence: TGTGCCAGCAGAGGGACAGGGGGTCAGCCCCAGCATTTT. Its protein product is CASRGTGGQPQHF.

V and J are TRBV10-3 and TRBJ2-1; a possible D gene is TRBD2 (5 bases). Germline V CDR1 and CDR2: ENHRY, SYGVKD. V was cut by 4 bases and J by 1 base, with 8 bases left in between. The CDR3 totals 14 residues. CDR3: CAISARTSYNEQFF. CDR3 coding DNA: TGTGCCATCAGTGCTAGGACTTCCTACAATGAGCAGTTCTTC.

The V and J genes are TRBV7-6 and TRBJ2-6, with D possibly matching TRBD1 (6 bases). Germline CDR1 SGHVS, CDR2 FNYEAQ. This CDR3 has 15 amino acids. Trimming removed 5 bases from V and 2 bases from J, with 10 bases in between. The CDR3 loop reads CASSTRGTGANVLTF. The CDR3 DNA reads TGTGCCAGCAGCACCAGGGGCACTGGGGCCAACGTCCTGACTTTC. The full variable domain, in which reference TRBV7-6 and TRBJ2-6 provide the parts outside the CDR3, is GAGVSQSPRYKVTKRGQDVALRCDPISGHVSLYWYRQALGQGPEFLTYFNYEAQQDKSGLPNDRFSAERPEGSISTLTIQRTEQRDSAMYRCASSTRGTGANVLTFGAGSRLTVL.